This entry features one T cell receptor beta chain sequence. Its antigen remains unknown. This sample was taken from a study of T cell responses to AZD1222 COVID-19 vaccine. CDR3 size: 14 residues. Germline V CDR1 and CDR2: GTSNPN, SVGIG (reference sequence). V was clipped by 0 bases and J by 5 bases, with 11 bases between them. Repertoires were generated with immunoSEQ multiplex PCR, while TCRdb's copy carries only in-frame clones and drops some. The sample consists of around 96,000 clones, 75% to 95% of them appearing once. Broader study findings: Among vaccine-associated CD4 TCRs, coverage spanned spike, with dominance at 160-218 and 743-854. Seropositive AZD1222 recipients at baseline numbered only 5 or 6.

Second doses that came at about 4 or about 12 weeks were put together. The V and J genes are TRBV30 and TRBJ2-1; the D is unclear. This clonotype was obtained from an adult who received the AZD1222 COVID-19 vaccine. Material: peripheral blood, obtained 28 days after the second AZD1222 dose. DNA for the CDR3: TGTGCCTGGAGTGTATTGGCCTTGAACAATGAGCAGTTCTTC. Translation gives CAWSVLALNNEQFF.